The clone carrying this T cell receptor beta chain was counted between two and nine times. Its antigen remains unknown. This entry is derived from a study of blood T cells in healthy people across ages. PCR was performed a second time for about 6 to 12 cycles using a sample-barcoded 5' primer and a J-beta primer mix. Every cDNA molecule bore a tag from a template-switch adaptor containing 12 random nucleotides. TCRdb re-derived calls from the 5' RACE reads in MiXCR, one entry per CDR3 protein. In the table there are roughly 640,000 distinct CDR3 sequences, approximately 30% of which are singletons. Study-wide findings and caveats: Unknown CMV status may confound age-related changes in expanded clones. While age rose, TCR beta diversity per million T cells dropped in a roughly linear way. Donors of long life had a larger count of naive CD4+ cells and greater diversity than aged donors.

The material sequenced was blood. The receptor was derived from a woman over 75 in good health.

This chain's CDR3 is CNLMKAGLAGAGDTQYF. CDR3 nucleotide sequence: TGCAACCTAATGAAGGCGGGACTAGCGGGGGCAGGGGATACGCAGTATTTT. The chain employs TRBV29-1 and TRBJ2-3; TRBD2 agrees at 14 bases. Germline CDR1 is SQVTM and CDR2 is ANQGSEA. The CDR3 loop spans 17 amino acids.